This T cell receptor beta chain was observed in a study of T-cell memory formation after mild COVID-19. Amplification by 5'RACE using constant-segment primers produced TCR alpha and TCR beta cDNA libraries that carried sample barcodes and UMIs. A single record per CDR3 protein comes from TCRdb applying MiXCR to the 5' RACE reads. The sample yields 140,000 to 150,000 distinct CDR3 sequences, 6% seen once. The CDR3 extends over 15 amino acids. V was pared by 6 bases and J by 1 base, with 2 bases of the junction left unmatched. Germline V gene lookup returns CDR1 SEHNR and CDR2 FQNEAQ (reference sequence). General study results and limits: Shrinking CD4+ clones were chiefly CM and EM; CD8+ ones were chiefly EMRA.

In this sample, this clonotype turned up many times. Its antigen remains unidentified. Material: PBMCs or a T cell subset sorted from them (not recorded which). The TCR was taken from an adult woman who had mild COVID-19 (a few samples of this study predate the infection). Cell type and time point are not known. V is TRBV7-9 and J is TRBJ2-1, with TRBD2 matching 11 bases. CDR3 loop: CASRPSGRSYNEQFF. The DNA for the CDR3 is TGTGCCAGCAGACCTAGCGGGAGGTCCTACAATGAGCAGTTCTTC.